This note documents a single TCR beta chain sequence. These data are taken from a study of CD8 T cells in Susac syndrome. The RNA input was roughly 0.45 to 1 ug, and it was reverse transcribed with random hexamers. TCRdb recomputed calls from the immunoSEQ multiplex PCR reads with MiXCR, one row per CDR3 protein. The repertoire holds 210,000 or so distinct CDR3 sequences, about 95% seen once, with about 0.14% in the top ten. Germline CDR1 and CDR2: DFQATT and SNEGSKA (reference sequence). The CDR3 has 14 residues. The V gene lost 0 bases and the J gene lost 1 base, with 9 bases spanning the gap. The clonotype was recovered from a human donor with Susac syndrome. The chain employs TRBV20-1 and TRBJ2-5; possible D gene TRBD1, 6 bases. Material for sequencing was CD4+ T cells from PBMCs. The CDR3 region is CSARDNRAQETQYF. The DNA of the CDR3 is TGCAGTGCTAGAGACAACAGGGCCCAAGAGACCCAGTACTTC.